Listed below are T cell receptor beta chains from one sample, sequenced in a study of blood T cell repertoires in COVID-19. Produced via immunoSEQ multiplex PCR; TCRdb's table is partial and in-frame only. The data contain 60,000 to 75,000 clones, under 85% of them singletons. The sample consisted of peripheral blood. The receptors originated from a woman between 50 and 59 years old with acute or convalescent COVID-19. CDR3s include the opening cysteine and the closing phenylalanine or tryptophan. Each record gives: V gene, J gene, D gene, clone size, CDR3 DNA, CDR3 protein. The D gene is left open where the match is weak. Clone size appears in some rows only: once, few, many, or a class for an expanded clone.

V gene: TRBV28
J gene: TRBJ2-2
D gene: NA
clone size: NA
CDR3 DNA: TGTGCCAGCATCGAGGGAGGTAGTAGGCACCGGGGGGAGCTGTTTTTT
CDR3 protein: CASIEGGSRHRGELFF

V gene: TRBV19
J gene: TRBJ1-6
D gene: TRBD1
clone size: few
CDR3 DNA: TGTGCCAGTAGTACGACCCCGGGACAGGGGGCTTCACCCCTCCACTTT
CDR3 protein: CASSTTPGQGASPLHF

V gene: TRBV25-1
J gene: TRBJ1-6
D gene: NA
clone size: NA
CDR3 DNA: TGTGCCTCAAAGCAAGGTGCGGGGGTTGGGAATTCACCCCTCCACTTT
CDR3 protein: CASKQGAGVGNSPLHF

V gene: TRBV6-2/TRBV6-3
J gene: TRBJ1-6
D gene: NA
clone size: NA
CDR3 DNA: TGTGCCAGCAGTTCCCCCGCCGCGGGGGAATCACCCCTCCACTTT
CDR3 protein: CASSSPAAGESPLHF

V gene: TRBV11-2
J gene: TRBJ2-7
D gene: TRBD1
clone size: NA
CDR3 DNA: TGTGCCAGCAGCTCTCTTCTTCAGGGGGCGGGCGAGCAGTACTTC
CDR3 protein: CASSSLLQGAGEQYF

V gene: TRBV7-6
J gene: TRBJ2-4
D gene: NA
clone size: NA
CDR3 DNA: TGTGCCAGCAGCTTACCGACAGGACTCTACAAAAACATTCAGTACTTC
CDR3 protein: CASSLPTGLYKNIQYF

V gene: TRBV5-1
J gene: TRBJ2-7
D gene: TRBD1
clone size: NA
CDR3 DNA: TGCGCCAGCAGCTTGGAGGGACAGCCGGTGCAGTACTTC
CDR3 protein: CASSLEGQPVQYF

V gene: TRBV24-1
J gene: TRBJ2-2
D gene: NA
clone size: NA
CDR3 DNA: TGTGCCACCAGTGATGTAGGGGCTGGGAACACCGGGGAGCTGTTTTTT
CDR3 protein: CATSDVGAGNTGELFF

V gene: TRBV7-2
J gene: TRBJ1-5
D gene: NA
clone size: NA
CDR3 DNA: TGTGCCAGCAGCGCAGACAGCGGGTATCAGCCCCAGCATTTT
CDR3 protein: CASSADSGYQPQHF

V gene: TRBV5-1
J gene: TRBJ2-2
D gene: NA
clone size: NA
CDR3 DNA: TGCGCCAGCAGGTGGCAGGGTGGAACCGGGGAGCTGTTTTTT
CDR3 protein: CASRWQGGTGELFF

V gene: TRBV11-2
J gene: TRBJ1-4
D gene: TRBD1
clone size: few
CDR3 DNA: TGTGCCAGCAGCTTAGGCTCCGGGACAGTAAATGAAAAACTGTTTTTT
CDR3 protein: CASSLGSGTVNEKLFF

V gene: TRBV18
J gene: TRBJ1-1
D gene: NA
clone size: NA
CDR3 DNA: TGTGCCAGCTCACCGGACACAGGGTTTGGTAGGGCTTTCTTT
CDR3 protein: CASSPDTGFGRAFF

V gene: TRBV3-1/TRBV3-2
J gene: TRBJ1-1
D gene: TRBD1
clone size: NA
CDR3 DNA: TGTGCCAGCAGCAAAGACAGGGCGAACACTGAAGCTTTCTTT
CDR3 protein: CASSKDRANTEAFF

V gene: TRBV19
J gene: TRBJ2-3
D gene: TRBD2
clone size: NA
CDR3 DNA: TGTGCCAGTAGTATGTCCGGACTAGCGGGAGGGCCTGGTATGCAGTATTTT
CDR3 protein: CASSMSGLAGGPGMQYF

V gene: TRBV15
J gene: TRBJ2-5
D gene: NA
clone size: NA
CDR3 DNA: TGTGCCACCAGCATACGGGATCGGCAAGAGACCCAGTACTTC
CDR3 protein: CATSIRDRQETQYF

V gene: TRBV5-5
J gene: TRBJ1-6
D gene: NA
clone size: once
CDR3 DNA: TGTGCCAGCAGCTTGCAACAGCTCAATTCACCCCTCCACTTT
CDR3 protein: CASSLQQLNSPLHF

V gene: TRBV15
J gene: TRBJ1-1
D gene: NA
clone size: NA
CDR3 DNA: TGTGCCACCCGGGACTCGGCGAACACTGAAGCTTTCTTT
CDR3 protein: CATRDSANTEAFF